Shown below are 9 T cell receptor beta chains from a single sample sequenced in a study of CD8+CD57+ T cells in acquired aplastic anemia. Investigators profiled TCR beta VDJ and CDR3 from genomic DNA template. TCRdb independently ran MiXCR on the reads; one entry per CDR3 protein. The table shows around 250,000 distinct CDR3 sequences, with approximately 55% occurring only once. The specimen sequenced was sorted CD4+, CD8+, or CD8+CD57+ T cells (not recorded which) from PBMCs. Source of these receptors: a human donor with severe aplastic anemia or a healthy control (not recorded which).

V and J are TRBV7-9 and TRBJ2-1; D ambiguous. Germline CDR1 and CDR2: SEHNR and FQNEAQ (reference sequence). The CDR3 is made up of 16 amino acids. Trimming pared 1 base from V and 4 bases from J, leaving 14 bases between. CDR3 in DNA: TGTGCCAGCAGCTTAGTCTCTCTGAGACCTTACAATGAGCAGTTCTTC. It codes for CASSLVSLRPYNEQFF.

This sequence joins TRBV19 and TRBJ1-1, with a tentative D call TRBD1 (6 bases). Germline CDR1 LNHDA, CDR2 SQIVND (reference sequence). The CDR3 loop spans 14 amino acids. The V end lost 4 bases, the J end lost 5 bases, and 14 bases lay between the germline ends. CDR3 in DNA: TGTGCCAGTAGTAAGCCAGGGGATAGGACTGAAGCTTTCTTT. This translates into CASSKPGDRTEAFF.

The rearrangement links TRBV2 to TRBJ1-1; no reliable D call. The CDR3 is 9 amino acids. V was clipped by 10 bases and J by 8 bases, with 8 bases between them. Germline CDR1 reads SNHLY; CDR2 reads FYNNEI. The CDR3 DNA follows: TGTGCCACGGGGAGGGAAGCTTTCTTT. Translating gives CATGREAFF.

This clonotype was seen many times. The chain is built from TRBV6-6 and TRBJ2-5, with TRBD2 matching 12 bases. The CDR3 is 15 amino acids. Trimming removed 4 bases from V and 5 bases from J; junction bases left unmatched: 5. CDR1 MNHNY and CDR2 SVGAGI come from the germline V gene (reference sequence). CDR3 loop: CASSFLAGGPETQYF. As DNA, the CDR3 is TGTGCCAGCAGTTTTCTAGCGGGGGGGCCTGAGACCCAGTACTTC.

The V gene is TRBV7-9, the J gene TRBJ1-2; 8 nucleotides match TRBD1. V lost 5 bases to trimming and J lost 3 bases; unmatched junction nucleotides: 8. Germline CDR1 reads SEHNR; CDR2 reads FQNEAQ (reference sequence). This CDR3 region has 15 residues. This CDR3 is CASSTNRGGDYGYTF. The CDR3, as DNA: TGTGCCAGCAGCACCAACAGGGGGGGGGACTATGGCTACACCTTC.

This clonotype has ten or more counts. This chain links TRBV7-2 with TRBJ1-1, with 7 nucleotides matching TRBD1. In germline, CDR1 is SGHTA, CDR2 FQGNSA. Trimming took 7 bases from V and 4 from J; bases not matched to a gene: 6. The CDR3 is 13 residues long. DNA for the CDR3: TGTGCCAGCACCCTACAGGGGTCCACTGAAGCTTTCTTT. This encodes CASTLQGSTEAFF.

At least ten counts were recorded for this clonotype. V is TRBV7-2 and J is TRBJ1-1; D gene unclear. V was shortened by 5 bases and J by 7 bases, with 8 bases between the two germline ends. The CDR3 is 11 residues long. In germline, CDR1 is SGHTA, CDR2 FQGNSA. The CDR3 here is CASSPGREAFF. CDR3 nucleotide sequence: TGTGCCAGCAGCCCCGGTCGTGAAGCTTTCTTT.

This clonotype was seen many times. This sequence joins TRBV20-1 and TRBJ1-4; D remains ambiguous. Germline V gene data show CDR1 as DFQATT and CDR2 as SNEGSKA (reference sequence). V lost 5 bases and J lost 5, with 9 bases in between. The CDR3 is 12 residues long. The DNA for the CDR3 is TGCAGTGCTGAGAAATTCAATGAAAAACTGTTTTTT. As protein: CSAEKFNEKLFF.

This rearrangement joins TRBV11-1 to TRBJ2-1, with 9 bases fitting TRBD1. Germline V CDR1 and CDR2: SGHAT, FQDESV (reference sequence). This CDR3 has 15 amino acids. V shed 5 bases, J shed 4 bases, and the junction held 6 bases outside the gene matches. The CDR3 protein is CASSETGGAYNEQFF. CDR3 DNA sequence: TGTGCCAGCAGCGAGACAGGGGGTGCTTACAATGAGCAGTTCTTC.